Included here is one TCR beta chain sequence, with context. In germline, CDR1 is ENHRY, CDR2 SYGVKD. The CDR3 has 13 residues. V lost 6 bases to trimming and J lost 7 bases, with 10 bases between them. Some clones are missing from TCRdb's copy, which holds only in-frame ones; the method was immunoSEQ multiplex PCR. The sample has about 360,000 clones, more than 75% seen once. This specimen comes from a study of blood T cell repertoires in COVID-19. As for the study in general: T cells, B-cell-depleted T cells, or PBMCs provided the cDNA or gDNA that served as material.

Membership in each cohort depended on participant-reported clinical history. The chain carries TRBV10-3 and TRBJ1-6; D possibly corresponds to TRBD1 (5 bases). This sequence originates from a man aged 30 to 45 who had recovered from COVID-19. The source material was PBMCs or T cells enriched from blood (not recorded which). The CDR3 spells CAISPDSNSPLHF. As DNA, the CDR3 is TGTGCCATCAGCCCCGACAGCAATTCACCCCTCCACTTT.